Shown below are 20 T cell receptor beta chains from a single sample sequenced in a study of identical twins. TCRdb reanalysed the 5' RACE reads using MiXCR and keeps one entry per CDR3 protein. The table shows some 900,000 distinct CDR3 sequences, with about 12% occurring only once. The same sample was also studied in work on yellow fever vaccine responses in identical twins.

Sequencing input: PBMCs. These receptors all come from a woman aged 18-29 years in good health.

The CDR3 sequence: CASSLAAGQGTYNEQFF. The CDR3 nucleotides read TGTGCCAGCAGTTTAGCCGCTGGGCAGGGTACCTACAATGAGCAGTTCTTC. The gene calls are TRBV12-3 or TRBV12-4 and TRBJ2-1; possible D gene TRBD1, 5 bases. The CDR3 sequence is 17 residues long. V lost 0 bases and J lost 2, with 14 bases in between.

This clonotype was seen only a few times. This sequence joins TRBV2 and TRBJ2-1, with D maybe TRBD1 (5 bases). V was pared by 6 bases and J by 5 bases, with 11 bases between. CDR3 length: 13 amino acids. Germline lookup yields CDR1 SNHLY and CDR2 FYNNEI. The CDR3 DNA reads as TGTGCCAGCAGACCCGTCAGGGACAATGAGCAGTTCTTC. Protein sequence: CASRPVRDNEQFF.

This clonotype was seen only a few times. The rearrangement links TRBV2 to TRBJ2-2; a weak D match, TRBD1 (7 bases). Trimming removed 8 bases at V and 7 bases at J, with 20 bases between. CDR3 length equals 15 residues. Germline V lookup: CDR1 SNHLY, CDR2 FYNNEI. The CDR3 spells CASFGPRRGVGELFF. In nucleotides, the CDR3 is TGTGCCAGCTTTGGCCCCCGCAGGGGGGTCGGGGAGCTGTTTTTT. The complete variable domain, with remaining parts taken from reference TRBV2 and TRBJ2-2, reads EPEVTQTPSHQVTQMGQEVILRCVPISNHLYFYWYRQILGQKVEFLVSFYNNEISEKSEIFDDQFSVERPDGSNFTLKIRSTKLEDSAMYFCASFGPRRGVGELFFGEGSRLTVL.

In this sample, this clonotype turned up a few times. The chain joins TRBV5-1 to TRBJ2-3, with TRBD2 matching 9 bases. Losses at the gene ends were 4 bases for V and 1 base for J; bases not matched to a gene: 7. Germline-derived CDR1 and CDR2 are SGHRS and YFSETQ. This CDR3 is 16 amino acids long. The CDR3 nucleotides read TGCGCCAGCAGCCCCCCGGGCGGGAGGGGCACAGATACGCAGTATTTT. This gives the protein CASSPPGGRGTDTQYF.

This chain connects TRBV25-1 to TRBJ2-2; a weak D match, TRBD1 (6 bases). This CDR3 region has 17 residues. Trimming pared 2 bases from V and 2 bases from J, leaving 15 bases between. CDR1 and CDR2 (germline): MGHDK, SYGVNS. Here the CDR3 reads CASSELGAGVNTGELFF. For the CDR3, the DNA is TGTGCCAGCAGTGAACTGGGCGCAGGGGTAAACACCGGGGAGCTGTTTTTT.

This chain joins TRBV6-5 and TRBJ2-2; D unclear. V was shortened by 7 bases and J by 5 bases, with 8 bases between the two germline ends. The CDR3 sequence is 12 residues long. Germline V lookup: CDR1 MNHEY, CDR2 SVGAGI. The DNA of the CDR3 is TGTGCCAGCAAACTGAGGACCGGGGAGCTGTTTTTT. It specifies CASKLRTGELFF.

The chain recombines TRBV7-9 with TRBJ1-6, with D uncertain. The germline V gene encodes CDR1 SEHNR and CDR2 FQNEAQ (reference sequence). The germline V and J ends were trimmed by 2 bases and 10 bases, with 12 bases remaining between them. This CDR3 contains 14 residues. Here the CDR3 reads CASSLTEGSSPLHF. The CDR3 region has the DNA TGTGCCAGCAGCTTAACGGAGGGTAGCTCACCCCTCCACTTT.

The J gene is TRBJ2-3, the V gene TRBV28; TRBD1 matches 7 bases. CDR1 and CDR2 (germline): MDHEN, SYDVKM. The J segment lost 10 bases and the V segment lost 4 bases, leaving 8 bases of the junction unmatched. The CDR3 is 13 amino acids. The CDR3 DNA reads TGTGCCAGCAGTTCGAACCCACAGGGGTCGCAGTATTTT. Protein product: CASSSNPQGSQYF.

This clonotype has more than one count but fewer than ten. The chain links TRBV20-1 to TRBJ2-7, with D perhaps matching TRBD1 (6 bases). The germline CDR1 and CDR2 sequences are DFQATT and SNEGSKA (reference sequence). The CDR3 has 15 amino acids. Between the trimmed V and J ends, which lost 5 bases and 3 bases, there was a span of 20 bases. The CDR3 DNA is TGCAGTGCTCAAAGGACAGTCGCTCTTGGCTACGAGCAGTACTTC. Its translation is CSAQRTVALGYEQYF.

The chain has TRBV10-2 and TRBJ1-6, with 8 nucleotides matching TRBD1. V lost 6 bases and J lost 10; bases outside the gene matches: 11. The CDR3 is 15 residues long. The germline V gene encodes CDR1 WSHSY and CDR2 SAAADI. CDR3 sequence: CASRPQGATGSPLHF. The CDR3 DNA reads TGCGCCAGCAGGCCGCAGGGGGCGACCGGCTCACCCCTCCACTTT.

This clonotype was detected a few times. The chain joins TRBV6-2 or TRBV6-3 to TRBJ1-4, with 10 bases identical to TRBD1. V trimming: 6 bases; J trimming: 14 bases; junction bases outside the gene matches: 12. The CDR3 length is 14 residues. The germline CDR1 and CDR2 sequences are MNHEY and SVGEGT. The CDR3 DNA follows: TGTGCCAGCAGCTCCGGGACAGGGGCATTTCGGCTGTTTTTT. It yields the protein CASSSGTGAFRLFF.

The chain couples TRBV6-2 or TRBV6-3 to TRBJ2-7; TRBD1 is a possible D gene (5 bases). The V and J ends lost 1 base and 3 bases respectively, with 19 bases between them. The germline gives CDR1 MNHEY, CDR2 SVGEGT. The CDR3 contains 17 residues. The CDR3 protein is CASSYLSGFSPLYEQYF. The CDR3 DNA reads TGTGCCAGCAGTTACTTGTCAGGGTTCTCCCCTCTCTACGAGCAGTACTTC.

This clonotype occurred many times. The chain is built from TRBV7-2 and TRBJ2-1, with D perhaps given as TRBD1 or TRBD2 (5 bases each). V was shortened by 4 bases and J by 0 bases, with 10 bases between the two germline ends. The CDR3 runs to 15 residues. The germline CDR1 and CDR2 sequences are SGHTA and FQGNSA. CDR3 sequence reads: CASSSEGSSYNEQFF. CDR3 nucleotides: TGTGCCAGCAGCTCCGAGGGGAGCTCCTACAATGAGCAGTTCTTC.

This clonotype was recorded a few times. The chain combines TRBV29-1 with TRBJ2-2; a weak D match, TRBD2 (5 bases). Deletions cut 4 bases from V and 0 bases from J, with 9 bases between. The CDR3 consists of 14 residues. Germline loops: CDR1 SQVTM, CDR2 ANQGSEA. CDR3 bases: TGCAGCGTTGGTCCCGGGACGAACACCGGGGAGCTGTTTTTT. Its protein is CSVGPGTNTGELFF.

The chain recombines TRBV20-1 with TRBJ1-2, with D possibly TRBD1 on 6 matching bases. The V and J ends lost 5 bases and 6 bases respectively, with 16 bases between them. This CDR3 has 13 amino acids. Looked up from germline, CDR1 is DFQATT and CDR2 is SNEGSKA (reference sequence). CDR3 nucleotide sequence: TGCAGTGCTCAAGGACAGCCTCCTCATGGCTACACCTTC. This gives the protein CSAQGQPPHGYTF.

This clonotype was counted at least ten times. This chain connects TRBV29-1 to TRBJ2-7, with D perhaps matching TRBD2 (5 bases). CDR1 is SQVTM, CDR2 ANQGSEA, per germline. The CDR3 runs 14 residues. Between the trimmed V and J ends, which lost 4 bases and 1 base, there was a span of 14 bases. CDR3 region: CSVATRLSSYEQYF. Written as DNA, the CDR3 is TGCAGCGTTGCTACTAGACTCTCATCCTACGAGCAGTACTTC.

This clonotype was seen a few times. This chain uses TRBV7-9 with TRBJ1-2; 12 nucleotides agree with TRBD1. Germline V lookup: CDR1 SEHNR, CDR2 FQNEAQ (reference sequence). The junction had 8 bases not matched to a gene; V was cut back by 6 bases and J by 6 bases. The CDR3 contains 15 residues. CDR3 sequence reads: CASRMPGQGANGYTF. CDR3 coding DNA: TGTGCCAGCAGGATGCCGGGACAGGGGGCCAATGGCTACACCTTC.

The sample holds a few counts of this clonotype. V is TRBV11-2 and J is TRBJ2-5; a possible D gene is TRBD1 (6 bases). The ends were cut back, 5 bases at V and 5 bases at J, with 12 bases in the middle. This CDR3 has 13 amino acids. CDR1 SGHAT and CDR2 FQNNGV come from the germline V gene. The CDR3 spells CASSPAGVETQYF. In DNA, the CDR3 is TGTGCCAGCAGCCCGGCAGGGGTGGAGACCCAGTACTTC.

This clonotype was detected only a few times. The CDR3 is CSGSPVTEAFF. In DNA form, the CDR3 reads TGCAGTGGATCTCCGGTAACTGAAGCTTTCTTT. The rearrangement uses TRBV20-1 and TRBJ1-1, with D unresolved. This CDR3 is built from 11 residues. The germline gives CDR1 DFQATT, CDR2 SNEGSKA (reference sequence). V was clipped by 7 bases and J by 5 bases, with 11 bases between them.

This clonotype appeared a single time. The genes are TRBV4-2 and TRBJ2-5; possible D gene TRBD2, 6 bases. Trimming removed 3 bases from V and 3 bases from J, with 14 bases in between. The germline V gene has CDR1 LGHNA and CDR2 YNFKEQ. This CDR3 spans 15 amino acids. CDR3 nucleotide sequence: TGTGCCAGCAGCCACGGCGTTTCGGGGGAAGAGACCCAGTACTTC. This sequence encodes CASSHGVSGEETQYF.